This T cell receptor (beta chain) emerged from a study of tumor and adjacent non-tumor tissue in lung cancer. A modified ARM-PCR protocol with three rounds of nested PCR amplified TCRbeta. TCRdb analysed the multiplex PCR reads with MiXCR anew, one entry per CDR3 protein. Here the sample spans approximately 100,000 distinct CDR3 sequences, more than 70% being singletons. No cell sorting was done before RNA was extracted from the tissue. Per the germline V gene, CDR1 is MNHEY and CDR2 is SVGEGT. The CDR3 runs to 20 residues. This clonotype was observed a single time. One junction end disagrees with the germline gene, perhaps due to a read error.

The sequenced sample consisted of lung tumor tissue. V and J are TRBV6-2 or TRBV6-3 and TRBJ2-3, with 15 nucleotides matching TRBD2. This receptor was obtained from an older woman with non-small cell lung cancer. CDR3 DNA sequence: TGTGCCAGCAGTTACCCTCTGGGGACTAGCGGGGGGCGAATCGCAGACACGCAGTATTTT. This gives the protein CASSYPLGTSGGRIADTQYF.